The clone carrying this T cell receptor (beta chain) was found a few times. No antigen is known for it. The record originates from a study of PD-1 blockade in classical Hodgkin lymphoma. V lost 4 bases to trimming and J lost 6 bases, with 7 bases between them. Looked up from germline, CDR1 is SNHLY and CDR2 is FYNNEI. This CDR3 has 12 residues. Every patient had relapsed following autologous stem cell transplantation, and cohorts differed in brentuximab vedotin exposure. CD8+ T cell isolation from thawed PBMCs was performed by magnetic negative selection. Clones were sequenced by immunoSEQ multiplex PCR, and TCRdb holds only the in-frame ones, with some missing. Altogether 7,500 to 8,500 clones are present, about 86% being singletons, with the ten largest covering less than 25%. Broader study findings: Unlike CD8+ TCR diversity, which did not rise significantly by C4D1, CD4+ TCR diversity did. Compared with healthy donors, newly diagnosed patients reportedly showed lower baseline TCR diversity. Patients with an early start, nivolumab under 1 year after ASCT, were excluded. Similar baseline diversity was found in complete responders and newly diagnosed patients.

The sequencing here drew on CD8+ T cells from blood, taken at baseline. The V and J genes are TRBV2 and TRBJ1-5; no definite D call. The sequence derives from a human donor with classical Hodgkin lymphoma. CDR3 region: CASSAISQPQHF. CDR3 bases: TGTGCCAGCAGTGCGATCAGTCAGCCCCAGCATTTT.